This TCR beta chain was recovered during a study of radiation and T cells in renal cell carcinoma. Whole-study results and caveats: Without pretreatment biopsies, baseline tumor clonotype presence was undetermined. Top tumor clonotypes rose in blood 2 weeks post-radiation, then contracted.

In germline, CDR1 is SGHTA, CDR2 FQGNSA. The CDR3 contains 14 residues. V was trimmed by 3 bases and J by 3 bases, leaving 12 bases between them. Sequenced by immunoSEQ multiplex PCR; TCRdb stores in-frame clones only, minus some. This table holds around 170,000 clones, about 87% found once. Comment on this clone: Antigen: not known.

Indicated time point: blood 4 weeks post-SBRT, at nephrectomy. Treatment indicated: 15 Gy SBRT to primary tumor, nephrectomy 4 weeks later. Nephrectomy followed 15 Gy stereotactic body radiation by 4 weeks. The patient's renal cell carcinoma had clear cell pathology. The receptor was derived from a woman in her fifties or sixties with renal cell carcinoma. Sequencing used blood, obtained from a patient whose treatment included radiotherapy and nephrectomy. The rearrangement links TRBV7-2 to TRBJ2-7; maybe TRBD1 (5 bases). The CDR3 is CASSFKTQGYEQYF. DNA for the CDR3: TGTGCCAGCAGCTTCAAGACCCAGGGCTACGAGCAGTACTTC.